These 11 T cell receptor beta chains originate from one sample sequenced in a study of T cells in localized non-small cell lung cancer. Profiling relied on immunoSEQ multiplex PCR, and the TCRdb table lists in-frame clones only, not all of them. The sample contains roughly 1,600 clones, over 15% of which appear only once. Sequenced here: normal lung tissue next to the tumor, sampled before any cancer treatment. Receptors were obtained from a female donor of 60 years or more with stage I lung adenocarcinoma.

The J gene is TRBJ2-7, the V gene TRBV29-1; 8 bases map to TRBD1. Trimming cost V 5 bases and J 5 bases; bases outside gene matches: 5. Germline V CDR1 and CDR2: SQVTM, ANQGSEA. The CDR3 is 12 amino acids. CDR3 sequence: CSVSQGAHEQYF. As DNA, the CDR3 is TGCAGCGTTAGCCAGGGGGCTCACGAGCAGTACTTC.

Relative to its sample, this clone is medium-sized. The chain uses TRBV11-3 and TRBJ1-3; D remains unclear. The CDR3 runs to 14 residues. Germline CDR1 reads SGHNT; CDR2 reads YENEEA. V was shortened by 5 bases and J by 0 bases, with 8 bases between the two germline ends. CDR3 sequence (DNA): TGTGCCAGCAGCCCAACAGCCTCTGGAAACACCATATATTTT. This encodes CASSPTASGNTIYF.

By frequency in the sample, this clone is medium-sized. The chain carries TRBV6-8 and TRBJ1-2; the D gene is possibly TRBD1 (5 bases). Germline CDR1 is MNHGY and CDR2 is SAAAGT. The V end was cut by 6 bases, the J end by 5 bases, with 16 bases between. This CDR3 comprises 14 residues. Here the CDR3 reads CASRGASSEYGYTF. The CDR3 region has the DNA TGTGCCAGCAGAGGGGCCTCTTCGGAATATGGCTACACCTTC.

In its sample, this clone was seen many times. This chain uses TRBV11-3 with TRBJ2-4; the match to TRBD2 covers 9 bases. With V trimmed by 5 bases and J by 8 bases, 16 bases remained unmatched. The CDR3 covers 17 residues. CDR1 is SGHNT and CDR2 is YENEEA in the germline V gene. CDR3 bases: TGTGCCAGCAGCCCCGGCGACGGGCGGGGGGGCCTGTACATTCAGTACTTC. As protein: CASSPGDGRGGLYIQYF.

V gene TRBV6-8 combines with J gene TRBJ2-5; no clear D. The V and J ends lost 10 bases and 0 bases respectively, with 15 bases between them. CDR3 length: 14 amino acids. Germline loops: CDR1 MNHGY, CDR2 SAAAGT. The CDR3 here is CATALDQYQETQYF. CDR3 DNA: TGTGCCACCGCGCTGGACCAGTACCAAGAGACCCAGTACTTC.

In its sample, this clone ranks as medium-sized. This sequence joins TRBV11-3 and TRBJ1-2; 7 nucleotides line up with TRBD1. This CDR3 has 14 residues. CDR1 is SGHNT and CDR2 is YENEEA in the germline V gene. V was pared by 3 bases and J by 4 bases, with 5 bases of the junction left unmatched. Here the CDR3 DNA reads TGTGCCAGCAGCTTGGAAGGGGGCGTCTATGGCTACACCTTC. Its translation: CASSLEGGVYGYTF. Looking up the rest from reference TRBV11-3 and TRBJ1-2 gives the full variable domain: EAGVVQSPRYKIIEKKQPVAFWCNPISGHNTLYWYLQNLGQGPELLIRYENEEAVDDSQLPKDRFSAERLKGVDSTLKIQPAELGDSAVYLCASSLEGGVYGYTFGSGTRLTVV.

V is TRBV9 and J is TRBJ2-7; 7 bases align to TRBD1. The length of the CDR3 is 14 residues. The V gene end was trimmed by 4 bases and the J gene end by 7 bases; junction bases not matched to a gene: 11. Germline lookup yields CDR1 SGDLS and CDR2 YYNGEE. The CDR3 sequence is CASSTGQLAWEQYF. CDR3 in DNA: TGTGCCAGCAGCACGGGACAGCTGGCGTGGGAGCAGTACTTC.

This clone was seen a handful of times. CDR3 sequence reads: CASSAGASSSGYTF. Written as DNA, the CDR3 is TGTGCCAGCAGCGCAGGGGCTTCTAGTAGTGGCTACACCTTC. The chain uses TRBV11-3 and TRBJ1-2, with D tentatively TRBD1 (6 bases). The CDR3 has 14 amino acids. The V gene lost 5 bases and the J gene lost 7 bases, with 17 bases spanning the gap. Germline CDR1 reads SGHNT; CDR2 reads YENEEA.

This clone is labeled medium-sized. The chain has TRBV6-8 and TRBJ1-4, with 9 bases identical to TRBD1. There are 14 residues in the CDR3. Per the germline V gene, CDR1 is MNHGY and CDR2 is SAAAGT. V trimming: 4 bases; J trimming: 8 bases; junction bases outside the gene matches: 5. The CDR3 DNA reads TGTGCCAGCAGTTCCCCGACAGGGGGAGAAAAACTGTTTTTT. Encoded protein: CASSSPTGGEKLFF.

This clone was counted a few times. This chain joins TRBV19 and TRBJ2-7; possibly TRBD1 for D (6 bases). CDR1 is LNHDA, CDR2 SQIVND, per germline (reference sequence). This CDR3 is built from 16 residues. V was shortened by 5 bases and J by 7 bases, with 24 bases between the two germline ends. This CDR3 is CASSSSLTGFSREQYF. CDR3 sequence (DNA): TGTGCCAGTAGTTCGTCCCTAACAGGGTTTTCAAGAGAGCAGTACTTC.

The chain has TRBV30 and TRBJ2-7; 10 bases fit TRBD1. In germline, CDR1 is GTSNPN, CDR2 SVGIG (reference sequence). The CDR3 contains 15 residues. Losses at the gene ends were 4 bases for V and 4 bases for J; bases not matched to a gene: 10. CDR3 region: CAWTPGDRGRYEQYF. CDR3 nucleotides: TGTGCCTGGACCCCGGGAGACAGGGGGCGTTACGAGCAGTACTTC.